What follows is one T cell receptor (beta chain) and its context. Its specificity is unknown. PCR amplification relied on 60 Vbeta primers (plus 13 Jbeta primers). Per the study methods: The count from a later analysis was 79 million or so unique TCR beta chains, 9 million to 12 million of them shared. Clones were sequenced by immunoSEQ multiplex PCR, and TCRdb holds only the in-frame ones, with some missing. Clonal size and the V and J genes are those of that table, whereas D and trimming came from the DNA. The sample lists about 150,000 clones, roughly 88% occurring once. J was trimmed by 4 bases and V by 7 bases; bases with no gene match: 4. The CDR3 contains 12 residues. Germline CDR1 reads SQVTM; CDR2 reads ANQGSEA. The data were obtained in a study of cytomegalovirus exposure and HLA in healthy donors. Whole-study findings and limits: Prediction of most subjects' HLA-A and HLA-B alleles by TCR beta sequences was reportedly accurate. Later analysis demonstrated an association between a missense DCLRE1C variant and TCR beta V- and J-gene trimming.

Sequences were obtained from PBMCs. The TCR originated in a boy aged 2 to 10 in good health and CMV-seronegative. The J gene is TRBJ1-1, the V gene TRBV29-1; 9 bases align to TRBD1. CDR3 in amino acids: CSGGTGSTEAFF. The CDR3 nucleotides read TGCAGCGGTGGGACAGGGAGCACTGAAGCTTTCTTT.